What follows are 3 T cell receptor beta chains derived from one specimen sequenced in a study of beta chain features in type 1 diabetes. Every isolated RNA sample was fully reverse transcribed, so sequencing captured expressed TCRB transcripts. Profiling relied on immunoSEQ multiplex PCR, and the TCRdb table lists in-frame clones only, not all of them. The sample yields 130,000 to 150,000 clones, under 60% seen once. The sequenced sample consisted of Tregs from blood. The source of these receptors is a man aged 18 to 29 in good health.

This clone was observed a few times. The chain has TRBV27 and TRBJ1-5, with a weak D call TRBD1 (6 bases). V lost 4 bases, J lost 4 bases, and 11 bases lay in between. The CDR3 sequence is 14 residues long. Germline-derived CDR1 and CDR2 are MNHEY and SMNVEV (reference sequence). CDR3 loop: CASSSQGRNQPQHF. The CDR3 DNA follows: TGTGCCAGCAGTTCACAGGGAAGGAATCAGCCCCAGCATTTT.

The chain couples TRBV19 to TRBJ2-7; 9 bases match TRBD2. The CDR3 extends over 17 amino acids. Trimming removed 4 bases from V and 3 bases from J; junction bases left unmatched: 13. Germline loops: CDR1 LNHDA, CDR2 SQIVND (reference sequence). Written as DNA, the CDR3 is TGTGCCAGTAGTAGCGGGTATAGCGGGAGTTTTGTCTACGAGCAGTACTTC. It is translated as CASSSGYSGSFVYEQYF.

V and J are TRBV11-1 and TRBJ2-3; no definite D call. Per the germline V gene, CDR1 is SGHAT and CDR2 is FQDESV (reference sequence). The CDR3 runs 12 residues. The V end lost 6 bases, the J end lost 2 bases, and 6 bases lay between the germline ends. Written as DNA, the CDR3 is TGTGCCAGCAGTCCCAACACAGATACGCAGTATTTT. Protein: CASSPNTDTQYF.